The rows below give T cell receptor beta chains drawn from one sample of a study of regulatory T cells in long-lasting Graves disease. MiXCR, run by TCRdb on the multiplex PCR reads, gives a single entry per CDR3 protein. The sample records 530,000 or so distinct CDR3 sequences, about 16% being singletons. This sample was also put to use in a study of T cells in Graves' hyperthyroidism and ophthalmopathy.

The sequenced sample was peripheral blood mononuclear cells (PBMCs), obtained at new diagnosis, from a patient treated with antithyroid drugs. These TCRs come from a man in his late teens or twenties with Graves disease. Each CDR3 is given with its conserved first and last residue.

j_gene: TRBJ2-5
v_gene: TRBV7-9
CDR3aa: CASSLFRTGGETQYF

j_gene: TRBJ2-5
v_gene: TRBV6-2/TRBV6-3
CDR3aa: CASTDGETQYF

j_gene: TRBJ2-7
v_gene: TRBV12-3/TRBV12-4
CDR3aa: CASSRPGLAAYEQYF

j_gene: TRBJ1-1
v_gene: TRBV5-6
CDR3aa: CASSSVIQGNTEAFF

j_gene: TRBJ2-1
v_gene: TRBV20-1
CDR3aa: CSARVRLAASYNEQFF

j_gene: TRBJ2-3
v_gene: TRBV20-1
CDR3aa: CSARDSLSSGSTDTQYF

j_gene: TRBJ2-5
v_gene: TRBV6-1
CDR3aa: CASSPRTGGSEETQYF

j_gene: TRBJ2-3
v_gene: TRBV28
CDR3aa: CASTQGAPDTQYF

j_gene: TRBJ1-5
v_gene: TRBV19
CDR3aa: CASSIEKLNQPQHF

j_gene: TRBJ1-6
v_gene: TRBV2
CDR3aa: CASSPGPEALHF

j_gene: TRBJ1-5
v_gene: TRBV6-1
CDR3aa: CATGQGGLLPQHF

j_gene: TRBJ2-1
v_gene: TRBV4-1
CDR3aa: CASSLDVAGAYNEQFF

j_gene: TRBJ1-5
v_gene: TRBV19
CDR3aa: CASSGGDGQVPKHQPQHF

j_gene: TRBJ1-1
v_gene: TRBV27
CDR3aa: CATFSGYTEAFF

j_gene: TRBJ2-3
v_gene: TRBV27
CDR3aa: CASSFATGTTTYF

j_gene: TRBJ2-1
v_gene: TRBV12-3/TRBV12-4
CDR3aa: CASTPRGGSGLAGGNEQFF

j_gene: TRBJ1-6
v_gene: TRBV5-8
CDR3aa: CASSAVDNSPLHF

j_gene: TRBJ2-7
v_gene: TRBV5-6
CDR3aa: CASSWGQADYEQYF

j_gene: TRBJ1-1
v_gene: TRBV2
CDR3aa: CASSEGGAADSEAFF

j_gene: TRBJ2-7
v_gene: TRBV20-1
CDR3aa: CSARSRVGSEQYF

j_gene: TRBJ2-1
v_gene: TRBV3-1
CDR3aa: CASSPRPTGVNEQFF

j_gene: TRBJ1-2
v_gene: TRBV28
CDR3aa: CASSLNRAGGYTF

j_gene: TRBJ2-7
v_gene: TRBV13
CDR3aa: CASSLETGVHSYEQYF

j_gene: TRBJ1-1
v_gene: TRBV11-3
CDR3aa: CASSLGQRNTEAFF

j_gene: TRBJ2-1
v_gene: TRBV11-2
CDR3aa: CASSLASGGISYNEQFF

j_gene: TRBJ2-7
v_gene: TRBV28
CDR3aa: CASSFEGGDEQYF

j_gene: TRBJ2-7
v_gene: TRBV30
CDR3aa: CAWSPPGRVGGYEQYF

j_gene: TRBJ2-7
v_gene: TRBV28
CDR3aa: CASSFQQGLRREQHF

j_gene: TRBJ2-7
v_gene: TRBV4-1
CDR3aa: CASSQDVLAGGEQYF

j_gene: TRBJ1-2
v_gene: TRBV30
CDR3aa: CALQGARGYTF

j_gene: TRBJ2-7
v_gene: TRBV6-5
CDR3aa: CASSYVGTEIYEQYF

j_gene: TRBJ2-7
v_gene: TRBV2
CDR3aa: CAGSTETYEQYF

j_gene: TRBJ1-4
v_gene: TRBV6-1
CDR3aa: CASAIIERSEKLFF

j_gene: TRBJ2-5
v_gene: TRBV27
CDR3aa: CASSLSALGETQYF

j_gene: TRBJ2-1
v_gene: TRBV6-9
CDR3aa: CASSFPGLAGGPHNEQFF

j_gene: TRBJ1-1
v_gene: TRBV4-1
CDR3aa: CASSQFVGTEAFF

j_gene: TRBJ2-1
v_gene: TRBV20-1
CDR3aa: CSATTSGDNEQFF

j_gene: TRBJ2-1
v_gene: TRBV9
CDR3aa: CASSVGISLAGGGEQFF

j_gene: TRBJ1-1
v_gene: TRBV30
CDR3aa: CAWSPGTGRENTEAFF

j_gene: TRBJ2-7
v_gene: TRBV7-9
CDR3aa: CASSSGTSGRWPYEQYF

j_gene: TRBJ2-1
v_gene: TRBV27
CDR3aa: CASSFLRQGHEQFF

j_gene: TRBJ2-1
v_gene: TRBV10-1
CDR3aa: CASSRDRGWWQFF

j_gene: TRBJ1-1
v_gene: TRBV5-5
CDR3aa: CASSLTDMNTEAFF

j_gene: TRBJ2-1
v_gene: TRBV2
CDR3aa: CASRDRAVQFF

j_gene: TRBJ2-7
v_gene: TRBV2
CDR3aa: CASSALGAGMIAGEGISEQYF

j_gene: TRBJ2-2
v_gene: TRBV20-1
CDR3aa: CSASPSTGGPGELFF

j_gene: TRBJ2-7
v_gene: TRBV27
CDR3aa: CASSLLGTSGTPYEQYF

j_gene: TRBJ2-7
v_gene: TRBV20-1
CDR3aa: CSARDPVGSGEQYF

j_gene: TRBJ1-4
v_gene: TRBV28
CDR3aa: CASSMGGGNEKLFF

j_gene: TRBJ2-1
v_gene: TRBV20-1
CDR3aa: CSASGPDLGNEQFF

j_gene: TRBJ2-7
v_gene: TRBV6-1
CDR3aa: CASRTGTGPTYEQYF

j_gene: TRBJ2-2
v_gene: TRBV11-2
CDR3aa: CASRAGVNTGELFF

j_gene: TRBJ2-7
v_gene: TRBV19
CDR3aa: CASSIRVGPTYEQYF

j_gene: TRBJ2-3
v_gene: TRBV30
CDR3aa: CAWTKAGVADTQYF

j_gene: TRBJ2-7
v_gene: TRBV12-3/TRBV12-4
CDR3aa: CASRPTDSLLGLEQYF

j_gene: TRBJ1-1
v_gene: TRBV6-1
CDR3aa: CASKESAARVATEAFF

j_gene: TRBJ2-7
v_gene: TRBV20-1
CDR3aa: CSAPRGAGYEQYF

j_gene: TRBJ2-1
v_gene: TRBV20-1
CDR3aa: CSARDLTSGSRNEQFF

j_gene: TRBJ2-3
v_gene: TRBV30
CDR3aa: CAWSGTADTQYF